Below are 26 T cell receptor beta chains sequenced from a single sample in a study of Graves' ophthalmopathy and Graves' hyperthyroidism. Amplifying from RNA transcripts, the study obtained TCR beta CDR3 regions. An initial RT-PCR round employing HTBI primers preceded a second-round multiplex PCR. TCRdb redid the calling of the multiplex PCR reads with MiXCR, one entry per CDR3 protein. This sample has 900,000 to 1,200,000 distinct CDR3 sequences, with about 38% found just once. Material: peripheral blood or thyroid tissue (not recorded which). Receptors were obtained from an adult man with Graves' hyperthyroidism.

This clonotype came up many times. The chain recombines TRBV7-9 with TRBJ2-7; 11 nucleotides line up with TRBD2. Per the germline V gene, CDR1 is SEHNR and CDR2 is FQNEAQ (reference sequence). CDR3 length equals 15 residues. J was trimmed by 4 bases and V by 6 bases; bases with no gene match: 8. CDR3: CASSSSGRRSYEQYF. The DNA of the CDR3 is TGTGCCAGCAGTTCTAGCGGGAGGCGTTCGTACGAGCAGTACTTC.

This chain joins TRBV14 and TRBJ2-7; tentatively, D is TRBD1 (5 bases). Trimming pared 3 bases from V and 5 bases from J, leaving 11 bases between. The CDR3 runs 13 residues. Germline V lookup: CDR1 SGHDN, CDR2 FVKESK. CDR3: CASSHRLTDEQYF. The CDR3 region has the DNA TGTGCCAGCAGCCACCGACTGACAGACGAGCAGTACTTC.

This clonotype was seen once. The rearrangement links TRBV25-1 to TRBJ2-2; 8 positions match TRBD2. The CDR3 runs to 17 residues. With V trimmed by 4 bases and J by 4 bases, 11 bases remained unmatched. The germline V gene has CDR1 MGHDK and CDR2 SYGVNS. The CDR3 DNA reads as TGTGCCAGCAGTGTCCCTAAAGCGGGAGCGACCACCGGGGAGCTGTTTTTT. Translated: CASSVPKAGATTGELFF.

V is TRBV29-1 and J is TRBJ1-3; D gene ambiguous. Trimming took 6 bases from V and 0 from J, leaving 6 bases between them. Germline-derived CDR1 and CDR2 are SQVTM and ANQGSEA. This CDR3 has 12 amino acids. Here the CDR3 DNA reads TGCAGCGTCTTAGACTCTGGAAACACCATATATTTT. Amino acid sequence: CSVLDSGNTIYF.

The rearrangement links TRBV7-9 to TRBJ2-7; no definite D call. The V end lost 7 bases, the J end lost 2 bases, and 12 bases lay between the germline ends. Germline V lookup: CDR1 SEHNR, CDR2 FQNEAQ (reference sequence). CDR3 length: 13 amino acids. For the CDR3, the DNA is TGTGCCAGCAAATTTGACGGTGCCTACGAGCAGTACTTC. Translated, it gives CASKFDGAYEQYF.

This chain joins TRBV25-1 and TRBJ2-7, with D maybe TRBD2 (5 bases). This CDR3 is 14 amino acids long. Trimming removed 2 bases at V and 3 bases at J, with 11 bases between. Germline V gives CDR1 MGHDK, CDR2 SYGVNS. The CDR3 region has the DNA TGTGCCAGCAGTGAACACCAGAGGGTCTACGAGCAGTACTTC. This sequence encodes CASSEHQRVYEQYF.

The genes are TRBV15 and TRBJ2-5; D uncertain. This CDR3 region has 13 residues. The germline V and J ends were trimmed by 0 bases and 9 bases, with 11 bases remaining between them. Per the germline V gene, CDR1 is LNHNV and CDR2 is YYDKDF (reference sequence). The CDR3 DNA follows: TGTGCCACCAGCAGAGATCTGTCCCAGCCCCAGTACTTC. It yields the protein CATSRDLSQPQYF. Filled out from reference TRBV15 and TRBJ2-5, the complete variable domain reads DAMVIQNPRYQVTQFGKPVTLSCSQTLNHNVMYWYQQKSSQAPKLLFHYYDKDFNNEADTPDNFQSRRPNTSFCFLDIRSPGLGDTAMYLCATSRDLSQPQYFGPGTRLLVL.

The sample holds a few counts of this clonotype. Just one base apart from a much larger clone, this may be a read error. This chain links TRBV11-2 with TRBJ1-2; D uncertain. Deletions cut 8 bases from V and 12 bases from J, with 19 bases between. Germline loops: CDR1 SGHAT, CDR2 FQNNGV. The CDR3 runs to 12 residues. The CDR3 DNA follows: TGTGCCAGCCTAGATTTGGTTGACGGCCACACCTTC. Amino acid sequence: CASLDLVDGHTF.

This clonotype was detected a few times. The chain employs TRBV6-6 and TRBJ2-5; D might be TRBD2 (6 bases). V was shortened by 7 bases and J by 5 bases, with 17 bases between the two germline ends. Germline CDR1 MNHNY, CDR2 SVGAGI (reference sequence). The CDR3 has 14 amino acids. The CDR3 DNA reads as TGTGCCAGCACCCGAACAGGCGGGGCTGAGACCCAGTACTTC. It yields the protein CASTRTGGAETQYF.

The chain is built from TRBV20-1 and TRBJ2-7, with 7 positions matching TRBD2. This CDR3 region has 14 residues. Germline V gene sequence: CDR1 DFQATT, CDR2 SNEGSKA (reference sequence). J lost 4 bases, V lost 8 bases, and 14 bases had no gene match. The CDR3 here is CSTYGQLAPYEQYF. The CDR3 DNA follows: TGCAGTACTTATGGCCAACTAGCGCCGTACGAGCAGTACTTC.

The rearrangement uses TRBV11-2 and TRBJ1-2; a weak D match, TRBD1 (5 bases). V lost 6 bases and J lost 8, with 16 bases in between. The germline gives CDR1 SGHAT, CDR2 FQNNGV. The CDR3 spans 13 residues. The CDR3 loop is CASRISGPVGYTF. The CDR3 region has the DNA TGTGCCAGCAGGATCTCAGGGCCGGTCGGCTACACCTTC.

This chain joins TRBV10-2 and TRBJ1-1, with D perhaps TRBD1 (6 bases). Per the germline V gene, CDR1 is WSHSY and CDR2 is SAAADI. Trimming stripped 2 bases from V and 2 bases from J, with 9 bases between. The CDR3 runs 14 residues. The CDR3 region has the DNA TGCGCCAGCAGTGAGATGGGGGCCAACACTGAAGCTTTCTTT. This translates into CASSEMGANTEAFF.

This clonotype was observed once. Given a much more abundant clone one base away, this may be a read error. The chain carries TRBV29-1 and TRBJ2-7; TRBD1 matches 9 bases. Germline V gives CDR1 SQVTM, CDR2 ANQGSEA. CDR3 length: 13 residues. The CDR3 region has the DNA TGCAACGTTGATGGGACAGGGAGTGTGGGGCAGTACTTC. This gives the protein CNVDGTGSVGQYF.

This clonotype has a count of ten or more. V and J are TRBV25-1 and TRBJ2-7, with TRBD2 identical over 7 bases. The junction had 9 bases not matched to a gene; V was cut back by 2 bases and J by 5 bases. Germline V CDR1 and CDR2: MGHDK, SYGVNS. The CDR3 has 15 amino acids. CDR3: CASSEGREGAHEQYF. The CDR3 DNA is TGTGCCAGCAGTGAAGGGAGGGAAGGGGCCCACGAGCAGTACTTC.

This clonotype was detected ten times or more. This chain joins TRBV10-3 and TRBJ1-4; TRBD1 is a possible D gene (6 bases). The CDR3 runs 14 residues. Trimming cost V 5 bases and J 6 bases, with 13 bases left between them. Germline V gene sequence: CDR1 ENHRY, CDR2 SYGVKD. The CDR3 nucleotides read TGTGCCATCAGTTCCAGGGGCAACGATGAAAAACTGTTTTTT. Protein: CAISSRGNDEKLFF.

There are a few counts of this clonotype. CDR3 nucleotide sequence: TGTGCCAGCAGCCAAGTGACCGGGACAGGGTCCCAAGAGACCCAGTACTTC. This sequence encodes CASSQVTGTGSQETQYF. The chain links TRBV16 to TRBJ2-5; 9 bases map to TRBD1. Per germline, CDR1 KGHSY and CDR2 FQNENV. CDR3 length equals 17 residues. V lost 2 bases and J lost 1; bases outside the gene matches: 8.

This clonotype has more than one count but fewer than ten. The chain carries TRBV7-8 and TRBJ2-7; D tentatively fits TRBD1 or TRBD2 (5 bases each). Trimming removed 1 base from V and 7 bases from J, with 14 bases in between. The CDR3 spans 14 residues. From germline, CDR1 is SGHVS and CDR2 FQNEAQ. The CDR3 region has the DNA TGTGCCAGCAGCTTAGGGTCAGGGACGAGGGAGCAGTACTTC. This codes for CASSLGSGTREQYF. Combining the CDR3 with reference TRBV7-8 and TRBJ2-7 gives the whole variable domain GAGVSQSPRYKVAKRGQDVALRCDPISGHVSLFWYQQALGQGPEFLTYFQNEAQLDKSGLPSDRFFAERPEGSVSTLKIQRTQQEDSAVYLCASSLGSGTREQYFGPGTRLTVT.

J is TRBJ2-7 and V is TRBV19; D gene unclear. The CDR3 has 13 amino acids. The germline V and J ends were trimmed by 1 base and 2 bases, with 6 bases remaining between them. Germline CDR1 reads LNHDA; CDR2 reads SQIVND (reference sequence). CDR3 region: CASSIGVAYEQYF. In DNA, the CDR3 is TGTGCCAGTAGTATAGGGGTGGCCTACGAGCAGTACTTC. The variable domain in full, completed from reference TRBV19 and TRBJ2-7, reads DGGITQSPKYLFRKEGQNVTLSCEQNLNHDAMYWYRQDPGQGLRLIYYSQIVNDFQKGDIAEGYSVSREKKESFPLTVTSAQKNPTAFYLCASSIGVAYEQYFGPGTRLTVT.

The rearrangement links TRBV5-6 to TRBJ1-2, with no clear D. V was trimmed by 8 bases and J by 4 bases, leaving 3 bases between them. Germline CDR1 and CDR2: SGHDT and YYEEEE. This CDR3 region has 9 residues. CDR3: CARTYGYTF. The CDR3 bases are TGTGCCAGGACCTATGGCTACACCTTC. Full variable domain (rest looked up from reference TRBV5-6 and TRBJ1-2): DAGVTQSPTHLIKTRGQQVTLRCSPKSGHDTVSWYQQALGQGPQFIFQYYEEEERQRGNFPDRFSGHQFPNYSSELNVNALLLGDSALYLCARTYGYTFGSGTRLTVV.

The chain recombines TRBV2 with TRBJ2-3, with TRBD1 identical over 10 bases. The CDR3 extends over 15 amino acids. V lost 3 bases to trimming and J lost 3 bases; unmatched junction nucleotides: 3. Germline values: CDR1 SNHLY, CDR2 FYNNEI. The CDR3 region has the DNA TGTGCCAGCAGTGAGAGGACAGGGGGGACAGATACGCAGTATTTT. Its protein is CASSERTGGTDTQYF.

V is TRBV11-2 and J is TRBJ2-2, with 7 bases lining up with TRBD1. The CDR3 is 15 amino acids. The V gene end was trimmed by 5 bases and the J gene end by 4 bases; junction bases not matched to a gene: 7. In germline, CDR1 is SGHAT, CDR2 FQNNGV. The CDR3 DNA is TGTGCCAGCAGCACGCCGGGACAGTTCACCGGGGAGCTGTTTTTT. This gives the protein CASSTPGQFTGELFF.

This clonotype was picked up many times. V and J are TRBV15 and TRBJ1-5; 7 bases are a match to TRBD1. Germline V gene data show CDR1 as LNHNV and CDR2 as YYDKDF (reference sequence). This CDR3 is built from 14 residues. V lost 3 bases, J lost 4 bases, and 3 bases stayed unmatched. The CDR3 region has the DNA TGTGCCACCAGCAGCGCAGGGGGGAATCAGCCCCAGCATTTT. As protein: CATSSAGGNQPQHF.

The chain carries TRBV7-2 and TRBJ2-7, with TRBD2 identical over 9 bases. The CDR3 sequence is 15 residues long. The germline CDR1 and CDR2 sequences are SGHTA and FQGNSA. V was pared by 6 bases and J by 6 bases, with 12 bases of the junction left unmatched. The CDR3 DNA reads TGTGCCAGCAGTTCTGGTAGCGGGGGCCCTGGCGAGCAGTACTTC. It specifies CASSSGSGGPGEQYF.

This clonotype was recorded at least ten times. The CDR3 loop is CASSYGVSGANVLTF. As DNA, the CDR3 is TGTGCCAGCAGTTATGGGGTCTCTGGGGCCAACGTCCTGACTTTC. This rearrangement joins TRBV6-5 to TRBJ2-6, with unresolved D. The germline V gene encodes CDR1 MNHEY and CDR2 SVGAGI. This CDR3 spans 15 amino acids. Trimming pared 3 bases from V and 0 bases from J, leaving 6 bases between.

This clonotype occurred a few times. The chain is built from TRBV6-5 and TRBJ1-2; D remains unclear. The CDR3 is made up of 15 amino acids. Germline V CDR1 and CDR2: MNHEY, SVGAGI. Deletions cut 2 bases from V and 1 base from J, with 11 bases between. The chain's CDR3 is CASSYTLTGNYGYTF. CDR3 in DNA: TGTGCCAGCAGTTACACCCTGACGGGTAACTATGGCTACACCTTC.

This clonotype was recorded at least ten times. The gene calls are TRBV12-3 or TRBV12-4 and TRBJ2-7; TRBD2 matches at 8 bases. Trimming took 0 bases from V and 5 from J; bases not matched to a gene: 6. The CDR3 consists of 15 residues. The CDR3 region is CASSLASGGRHEQYF. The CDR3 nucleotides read TGTGCCAGCAGTTTAGCGAGCGGGGGTCGCCACGAGCAGTACTTC.